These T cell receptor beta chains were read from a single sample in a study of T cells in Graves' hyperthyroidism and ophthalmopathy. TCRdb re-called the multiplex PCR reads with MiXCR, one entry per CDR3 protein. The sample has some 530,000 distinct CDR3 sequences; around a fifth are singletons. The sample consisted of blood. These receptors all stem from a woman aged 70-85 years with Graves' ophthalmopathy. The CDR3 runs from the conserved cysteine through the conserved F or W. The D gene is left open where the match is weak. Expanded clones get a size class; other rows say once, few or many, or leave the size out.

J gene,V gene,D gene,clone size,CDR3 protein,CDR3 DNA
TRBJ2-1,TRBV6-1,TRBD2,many,CASRDPGTSFRNEQFF,TGTGCCAGCAGGGATCCCGGGACTAGTTTTCGGAATGAGCAGTTCTTC
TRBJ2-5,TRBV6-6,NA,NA,CASSYLMVGETQYF,TGTGCCAGCAGTTACCTCATGGTCGGGGAGACCCAGTACTTC
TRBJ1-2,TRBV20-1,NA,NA,CSARHGGRDGYTF,TGCAGTGCTAGACACGGGGGGCGGGATGGCTACACCTTC
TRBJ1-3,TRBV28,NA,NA,CASSFPIYETNSGNTIYF,TGTGCCAGCAGTTTTCCTATATATGAGACAAACTCTGGAAACACCATATATTTT
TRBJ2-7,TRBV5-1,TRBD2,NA,CASSLESSGAYEQYF,TGCGCCAGCAGCTTGGAGAGTAGCGGGGCCTACGAGCAGTACTTC
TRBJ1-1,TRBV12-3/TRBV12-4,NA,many,CASSLAQNTEAFF,TGTGCCAGCAGCTTAGCACAGAACACTGAAGCTTTCTTT
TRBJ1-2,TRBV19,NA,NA,CASSITVVGMNYGYTF,TGTGCCAGTAGTATTACTGTCGTGGGAATGAACTATGGCTACACCTTC
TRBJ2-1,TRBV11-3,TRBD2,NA,CASSGGAGGSYNEQFF,TGTGCCAGCAGCGGCGGTGCGGGAGGGTCCTACAATGAGCAGTTCTTC
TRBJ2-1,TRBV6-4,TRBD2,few,CASSQASGMSSYNEQFF,TGTGCCAGCAGTCAGGCTAGCGGGATGAGCTCCTACAATGAGCAGTTCTTC
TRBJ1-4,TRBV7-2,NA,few,CASSSGGASWEKLFF,TGTGCCAGCAGCTCGGGGGGTGCATCCTGGGAAAAACTGTTTTTT
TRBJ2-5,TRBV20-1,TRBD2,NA,CSAGTGTSGRGETQYF,TGCAGTGCTGGAACCGGGACTAGCGGGCGGGGAGAGACCCAGTACTTC
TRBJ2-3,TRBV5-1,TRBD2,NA,CASSLIGTSGGSTDTQYF,TGCGCCAGCAGCTTGATCGGGACTAGCGGGGGTAGCACAGATACGCAGTATTTT
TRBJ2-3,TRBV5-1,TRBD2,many,CASSLTSDTDTQYF,TGCGCCAGCAGCTTGACTAGCGACACAGATACGCAGTATTTT
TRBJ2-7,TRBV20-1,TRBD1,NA,CSAGTGENFYEQYF,TGCAGTGCTGGGACAGGGGAAAACTTCTACGAGCAGTACTTC
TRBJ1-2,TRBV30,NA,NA,CAWRNPLAGTYGYTF,TGTGCCTGGAGGAACCCCCTGGCGGGAACCTATGGCTACACCTTC
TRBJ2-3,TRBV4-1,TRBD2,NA,CASSQWGTSQPEDTQYF,TGCGCCAGCAGCCAATGGGGGACTAGCCAGCCCGAAGATACGCAGTATTTT
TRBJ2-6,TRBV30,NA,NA,CAWAPKKGANVLTF,TGTGCCTGGGCTCCTAAGAAGGGGGCCAACGTCCTGACTTTC
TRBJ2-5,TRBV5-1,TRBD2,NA,CASSLLGTRGQETQYF,TGCGCCAGCAGCCTACTGGGGACTAGAGGGCAAGAGACCCAGTACTTC